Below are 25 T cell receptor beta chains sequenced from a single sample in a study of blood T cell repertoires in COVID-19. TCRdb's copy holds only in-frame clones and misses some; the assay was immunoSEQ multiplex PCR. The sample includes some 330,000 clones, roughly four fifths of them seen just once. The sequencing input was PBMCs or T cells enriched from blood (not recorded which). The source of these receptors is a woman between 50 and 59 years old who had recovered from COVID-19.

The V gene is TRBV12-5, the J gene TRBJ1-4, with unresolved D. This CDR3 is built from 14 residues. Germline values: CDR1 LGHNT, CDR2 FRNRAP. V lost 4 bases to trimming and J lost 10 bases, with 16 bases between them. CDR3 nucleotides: TGTGCTAGTGGTTCCCCTTCCCCGGGTGGAAAACTGTTTTTT. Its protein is CASGSPSPGGKLFF.

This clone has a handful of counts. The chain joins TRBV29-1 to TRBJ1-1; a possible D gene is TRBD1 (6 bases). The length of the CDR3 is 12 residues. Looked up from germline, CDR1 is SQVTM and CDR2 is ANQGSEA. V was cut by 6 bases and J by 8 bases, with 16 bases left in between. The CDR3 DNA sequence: TGCAGCGTAGAACCACAGGGAATAGAAGCTTTCTTT. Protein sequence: CSVEPQGIEAFF.

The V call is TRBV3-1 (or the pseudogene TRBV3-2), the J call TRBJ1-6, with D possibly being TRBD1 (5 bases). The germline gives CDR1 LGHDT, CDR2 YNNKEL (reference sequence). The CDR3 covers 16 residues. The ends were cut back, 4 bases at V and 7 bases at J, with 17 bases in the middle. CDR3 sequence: CASSPRGLLGNSPLHF. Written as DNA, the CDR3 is TGTGCCAGCAGCCCCCGGGGACTGTTGGGCAATTCACCCCTCCACTTT.

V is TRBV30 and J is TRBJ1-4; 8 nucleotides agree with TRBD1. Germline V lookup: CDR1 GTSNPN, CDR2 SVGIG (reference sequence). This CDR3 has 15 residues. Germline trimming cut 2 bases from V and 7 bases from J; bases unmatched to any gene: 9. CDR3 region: CAWSQHRGSGEKLFF. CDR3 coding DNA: TGTGCCTGGAGTCAACACAGGGGGTCGGGTGAAAAACTGTTTTTT.

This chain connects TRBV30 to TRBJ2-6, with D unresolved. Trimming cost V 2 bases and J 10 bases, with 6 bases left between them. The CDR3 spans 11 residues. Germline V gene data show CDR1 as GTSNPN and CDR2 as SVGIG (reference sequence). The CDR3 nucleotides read TGTGCCTGGAGTCTAGGAAACGTCCTGACTTTC. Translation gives CAWSLGNVLTF.

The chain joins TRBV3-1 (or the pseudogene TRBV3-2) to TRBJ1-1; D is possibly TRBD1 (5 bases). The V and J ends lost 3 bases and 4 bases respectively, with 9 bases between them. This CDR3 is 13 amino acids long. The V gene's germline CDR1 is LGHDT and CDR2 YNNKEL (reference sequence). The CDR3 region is CASSHRAPTEAFF. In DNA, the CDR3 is TGTGCCAGCAGCCACAGGGCCCCCACTGAAGCTTTCTTT.

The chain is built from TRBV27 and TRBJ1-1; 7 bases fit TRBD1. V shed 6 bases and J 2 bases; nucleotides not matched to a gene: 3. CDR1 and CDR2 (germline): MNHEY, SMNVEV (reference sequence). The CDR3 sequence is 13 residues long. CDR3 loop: CASRTGLNTEAFF. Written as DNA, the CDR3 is TGTGCCAGCAGGACAGGGCTAAACACTGAAGCTTTCTTT.

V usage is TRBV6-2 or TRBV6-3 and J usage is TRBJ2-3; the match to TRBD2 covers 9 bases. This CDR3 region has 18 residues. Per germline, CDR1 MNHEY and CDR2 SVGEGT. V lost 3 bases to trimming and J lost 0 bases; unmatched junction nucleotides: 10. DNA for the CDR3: TGTGCCAGCAGTTATGCAGCGGGGGGCGGAACTAGCACAGATACGCAGTATTTT. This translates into CASSYAAGGGTSTDTQYF.

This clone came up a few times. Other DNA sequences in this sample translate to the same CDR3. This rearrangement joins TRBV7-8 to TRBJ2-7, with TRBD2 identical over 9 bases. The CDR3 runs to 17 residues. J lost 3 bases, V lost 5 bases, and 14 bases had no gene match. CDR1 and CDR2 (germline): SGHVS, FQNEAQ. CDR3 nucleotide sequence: TGTGCCAGCAGCCCAGGCGGGGTAGCGGGAGTTGGCTACGAGCAGTACTTC. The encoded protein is CASSPGGVAGVGYEQYF.

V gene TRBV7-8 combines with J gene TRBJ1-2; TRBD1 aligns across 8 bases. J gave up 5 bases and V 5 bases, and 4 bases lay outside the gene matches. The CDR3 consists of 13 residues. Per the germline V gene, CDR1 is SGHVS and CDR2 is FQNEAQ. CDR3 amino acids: CASSPTGVYGYTF. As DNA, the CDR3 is TGTGCCAGCAGCCCGACAGGGGTTTATGGCTACACCTTC.

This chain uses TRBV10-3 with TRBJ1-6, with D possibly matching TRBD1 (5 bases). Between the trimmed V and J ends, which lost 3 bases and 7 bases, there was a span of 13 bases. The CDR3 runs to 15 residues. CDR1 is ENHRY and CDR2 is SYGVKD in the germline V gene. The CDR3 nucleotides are TGTGCCATCAGTGACACCGGGACTCAAAATTCACCCCTCCACTTT. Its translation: CAISDTGTQNSPLHF.

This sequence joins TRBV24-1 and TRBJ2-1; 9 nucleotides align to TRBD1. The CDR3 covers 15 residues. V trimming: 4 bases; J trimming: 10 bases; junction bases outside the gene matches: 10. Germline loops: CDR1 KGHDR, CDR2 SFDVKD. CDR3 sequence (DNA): TGTGCCACCAGTGACGCGGGACAGGGAGTGCGCGAGCAGTTCTTC. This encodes CATSDAGQGVREQFF.

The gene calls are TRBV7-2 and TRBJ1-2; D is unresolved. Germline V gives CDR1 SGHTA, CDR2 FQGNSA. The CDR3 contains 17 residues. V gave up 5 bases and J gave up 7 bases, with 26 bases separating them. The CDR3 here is CASSPGLGASLLFGYTF. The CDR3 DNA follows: TGTGCCAGCAGCCCTGGACTTGGTGCCTCCCTACTATTTGGCTACACCTTC. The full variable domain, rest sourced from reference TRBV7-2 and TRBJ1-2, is GAGVSQSPSNKVTEKGKDVELRCDPISGHTALYWYRQSLGQGLEFLIYFQGNSAPDKSGLPSDRFSAERTGGSVSTLTIQRTQQEDSAVYLCASSPGLGASLLFGYTFGSGTRLTVV.

For the CDR3, the DNA is TGTGCCATCAGCCCAGGGACAGACCTTCAGCCCCAGCATTTT. Residues: CAISPGTDLQPQHF. V and J are TRBV10-3 and TRBJ1-5; 7 bases line up with TRBD1. The CDR3 totals 14 residues. The germline CDR1 and CDR2 sequences are ENHRY and SYGVKD. The junction had 8 bases not matched to a gene; V was cut back by 6 bases and J by 6 bases.

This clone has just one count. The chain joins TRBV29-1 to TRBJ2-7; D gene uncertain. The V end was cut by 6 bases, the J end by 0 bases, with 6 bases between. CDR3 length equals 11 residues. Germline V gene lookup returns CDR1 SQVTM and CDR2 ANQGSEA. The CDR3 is CSVVSSYEQYF. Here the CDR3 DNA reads TGCAGCGTCGTTAGCTCCTACGAGCAGTACTTC.

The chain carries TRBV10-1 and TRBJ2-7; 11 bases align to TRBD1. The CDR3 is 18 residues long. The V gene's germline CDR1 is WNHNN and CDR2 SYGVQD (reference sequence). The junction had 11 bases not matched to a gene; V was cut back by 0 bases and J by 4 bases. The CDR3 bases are TGCGCCAGCAGTGAGTCGAGGTCCGGGACAGGGGGTTCGTACGAGCAGTACTTC. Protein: CASSESRSGTGGSYEQYF.

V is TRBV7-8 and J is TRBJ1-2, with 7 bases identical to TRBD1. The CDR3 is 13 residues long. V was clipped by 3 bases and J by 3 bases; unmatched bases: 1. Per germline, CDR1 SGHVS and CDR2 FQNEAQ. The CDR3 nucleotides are TGTGCCAGCAGCTTCCAGGGGGACTATGGCTACACCTTC. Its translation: CASSFQGDYGYTF.

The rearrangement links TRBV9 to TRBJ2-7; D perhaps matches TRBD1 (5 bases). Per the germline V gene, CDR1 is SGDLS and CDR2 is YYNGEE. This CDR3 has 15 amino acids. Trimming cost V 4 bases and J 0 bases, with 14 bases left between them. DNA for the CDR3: TGTGCCAGCAGCCCCATGGGGCAGGGCTCCTACGAGCAGTACTTC. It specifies CASSPMGQGSYEQYF.

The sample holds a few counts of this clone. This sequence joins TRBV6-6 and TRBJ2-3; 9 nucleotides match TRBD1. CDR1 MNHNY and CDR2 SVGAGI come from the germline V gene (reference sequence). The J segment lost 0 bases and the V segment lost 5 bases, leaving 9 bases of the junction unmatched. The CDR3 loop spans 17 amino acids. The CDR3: CASSPTRGTGSTDTQYF. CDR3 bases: TGTGCCAGCAGTCCTACAAGGGGGACAGGGAGCACAGATACGCAGTATTTT.

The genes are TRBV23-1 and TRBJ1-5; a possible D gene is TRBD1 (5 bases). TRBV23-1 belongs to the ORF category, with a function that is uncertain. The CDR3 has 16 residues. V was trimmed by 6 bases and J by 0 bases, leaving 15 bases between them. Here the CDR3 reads CASRGRDGISNQPQHF. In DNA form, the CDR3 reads TGCGCCAGCAGGGGGAGGGACGGGATTAGCAATCAGCCCCAGCATTTT.

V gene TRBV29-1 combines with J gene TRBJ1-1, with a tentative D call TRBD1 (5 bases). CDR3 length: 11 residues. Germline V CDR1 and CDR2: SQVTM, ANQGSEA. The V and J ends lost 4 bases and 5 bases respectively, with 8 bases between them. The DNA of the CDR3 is TGCAGCGTTGCCAGGGTGACTGAAGCTTTCTTT. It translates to CSVARVTEAFF.

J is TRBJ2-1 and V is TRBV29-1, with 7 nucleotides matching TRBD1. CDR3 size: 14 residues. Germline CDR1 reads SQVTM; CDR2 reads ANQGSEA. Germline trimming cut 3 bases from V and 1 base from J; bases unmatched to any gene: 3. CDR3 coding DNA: TGCAGCGTTGATACCAGGGGGTCCTACAATGAGCAGTTCTTC. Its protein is CSVDTRGSYNEQFF.

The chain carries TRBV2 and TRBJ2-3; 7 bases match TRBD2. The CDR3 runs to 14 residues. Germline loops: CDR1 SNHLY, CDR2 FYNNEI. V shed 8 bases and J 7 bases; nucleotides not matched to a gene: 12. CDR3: CASGGGGAGNTQYF. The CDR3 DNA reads TGTGCCAGCGGTGGCGGGGGAGCAGGGAATACGCAGTATTTT.

CDR3 nucleotides: TGTGCCAGCAGCGTAAAGGGGGACACTGAAGCTTTCTTT. The encoded protein is CASSVKGDTEAFF. This rearrangement joins TRBV9 to TRBJ1-1; D is possibly TRBD1 (6 bases). The V end lost 1 base, the J end lost 3 bases, and 7 bases lay between the germline ends. CDR1 SGDLS and CDR2 YYNGEE come from the germline V gene. There are 13 residues in the CDR3.

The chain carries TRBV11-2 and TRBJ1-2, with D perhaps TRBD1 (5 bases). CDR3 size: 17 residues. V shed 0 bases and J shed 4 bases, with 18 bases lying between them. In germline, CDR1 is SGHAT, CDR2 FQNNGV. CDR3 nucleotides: TGTGCCAGCAGCTTAGAAGGTGTTGTAACAGGTCCCTATGGCTACACCTTC. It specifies CASSLEGVVTGPYGYTF.